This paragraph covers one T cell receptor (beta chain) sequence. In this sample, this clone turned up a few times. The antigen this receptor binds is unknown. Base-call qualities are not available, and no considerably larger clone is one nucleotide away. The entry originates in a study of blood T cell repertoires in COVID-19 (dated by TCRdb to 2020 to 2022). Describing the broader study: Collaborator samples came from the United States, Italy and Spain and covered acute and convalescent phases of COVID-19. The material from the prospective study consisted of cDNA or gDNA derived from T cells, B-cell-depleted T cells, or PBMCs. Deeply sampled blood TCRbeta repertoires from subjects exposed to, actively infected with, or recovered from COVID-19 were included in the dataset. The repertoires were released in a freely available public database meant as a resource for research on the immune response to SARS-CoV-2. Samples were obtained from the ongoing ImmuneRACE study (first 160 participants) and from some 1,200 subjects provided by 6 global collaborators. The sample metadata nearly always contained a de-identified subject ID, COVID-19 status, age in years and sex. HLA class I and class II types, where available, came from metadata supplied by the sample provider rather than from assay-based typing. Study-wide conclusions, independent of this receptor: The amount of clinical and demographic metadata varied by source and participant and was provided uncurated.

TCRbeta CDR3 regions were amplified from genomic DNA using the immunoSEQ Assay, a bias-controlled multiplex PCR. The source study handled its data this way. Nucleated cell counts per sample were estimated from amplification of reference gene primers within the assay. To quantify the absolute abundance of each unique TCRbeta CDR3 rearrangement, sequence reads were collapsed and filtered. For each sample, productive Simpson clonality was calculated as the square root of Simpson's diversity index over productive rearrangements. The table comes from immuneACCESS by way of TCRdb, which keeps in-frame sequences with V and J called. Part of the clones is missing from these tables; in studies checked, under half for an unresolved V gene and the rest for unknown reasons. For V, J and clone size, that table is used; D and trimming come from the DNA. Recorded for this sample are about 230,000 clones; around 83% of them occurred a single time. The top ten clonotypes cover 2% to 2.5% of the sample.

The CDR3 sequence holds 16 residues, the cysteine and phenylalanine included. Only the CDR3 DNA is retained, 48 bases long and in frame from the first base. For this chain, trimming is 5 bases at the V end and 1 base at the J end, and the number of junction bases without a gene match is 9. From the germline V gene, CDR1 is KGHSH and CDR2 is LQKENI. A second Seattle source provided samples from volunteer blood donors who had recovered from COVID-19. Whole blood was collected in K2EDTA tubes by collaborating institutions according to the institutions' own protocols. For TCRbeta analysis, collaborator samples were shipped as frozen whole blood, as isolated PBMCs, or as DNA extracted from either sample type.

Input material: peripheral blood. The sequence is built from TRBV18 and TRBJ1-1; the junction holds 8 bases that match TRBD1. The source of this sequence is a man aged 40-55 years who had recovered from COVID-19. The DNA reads TGTGCCAGCTCATGGGTTGGGACAGGTGGGAACACTGAAGCTTTCTTT. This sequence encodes CASSWVGTGGNTEAFF.